These 5 T cell receptor beta chains were all obtained from the same sample, sequenced in a study of OX40 agonist ivuxolimab in advanced cancers. Clones were read by immunoSEQ multiplex PCR, and TCRdb kept only the in-frame ones, dropping some. The top ten clones hold under 4.5% of a sample with some 68,000 clones, 75% to 90% of them seen once. The sample was CD4+ or CD8+ T cells sorted from blood, taken in a trial of the OX40 agonist ivuxolimab. These receptors all come from an adult with an advanced solid tumor such as melanoma, head and neck, liver or kidney cancer.

The chain uses TRBV30 and TRBJ2-1; 11 bases are a match to TRBD2. Germline V gives CDR1 GTSNPN, CDR2 SVGIG (reference sequence). This CDR3 is 15 amino acids long. V gave up 7 bases and J gave up 7 bases; unmatched junction bases: 12. Here the CDR3 reads CALTSGVSLGNEQFF. CDR3 bases: TGTGCCTTGACTAGCGGGGTATCCCTGGGGAATGAGCAGTTCTTC.

The rearrangement uses TRBV11-2 and TRBJ2-5, with D possibly TRBD2 on 6 matching bases. The better agreement between TRBJ2-7 and the DNA end casts doubt on the J call. Germline V CDR1 and CDR2: SGHAT, FQNNGV. CDR3 length: 16 residues. The CDR3 nucleotides are TGTGCCAGCAGCTTAGTAGGTCAGCGGGCTTCCTACGAGCAGTACTTC. Residues: CASSLVGQRASYEQYF.

Notes on this clone: Distinct nucleotide sequences in the sample also encode this CDR3. The chain has TRBV18 and TRBJ2-7; D is possibly TRBD2 (5 bases). CDR3 length equals 15 residues. Germline V gene sequence: CDR1 KGHSH, CDR2 LQKENI. Trimming removed 0 bases from V and 0 bases from J, with 9 bases in between. CDR3 sequence reads: CASSPPSGSSYEQYF. CDR3 DNA sequence: TGTGCCAGCTCACCACCCTCGGGGAGCTCCTACGAGCAGTACTTC.

In this sample, this clone turned up a few times. This chain links TRBV2 with TRBJ1-2; D is unresolved. Trimming stripped 6 bases from V and 6 bases from J, with 14 bases between. Per germline, CDR1 SNHLY and CDR2 FYNNEI. There are 13 residues in the CDR3. CDR3 coding DNA: TGTGCCAGCAGGCCCGACACCGGTCATGGCTACACCTTC. It translates to CASRPDTGHGYTF.

The chain employs TRBV9 and TRBJ2-7, with a possible D match to TRBD1 (6 bases). Germline assignment: CDR1 SGDLS and CDR2 YYNGEE. The V end lost 2 bases, the J end lost 0 bases, and 9 bases lay between the germline ends. The CDR3 extends over 14 amino acids. This CDR3 is CASSVGGPSYEQYF. The CDR3 DNA reads TGTGCCAGCAGCGTTGGGGGCCCCTCCTACGAGCAGTACTTC.